A single T cell receptor beta chain is shown here with its context. Libraries were made from RNA as TCR cDNA, using a modified protocol. TCRdb used MiXCR to reprocess the 5' RACE reads, holding one entry per CDR3 protein. The sample carries fewer than 450,000 distinct CDR3 sequences, over 25% recorded once. The entry originates in a study of identical twins' blood T cells. CDR3 length: 16 amino acids. Trimming removed 0 bases from V and 4 bases from J; junction bases left unmatched: 4. Germline assignment: CDR1 MNHEY and CDR2 SVGAGI. The sample was PBMCs. V is TRBV6-5 and J is TRBJ1-5; 9 bases line up with TRBD1. This receptor was identified in a woman aged 18 to 55 in good health. Written as DNA, the CDR3 is TGTGCCAGCAGTTACTCCTACAGGGGGCGGAATCAGCCCCAGCATTTT. This translates into CASSYSYRGRNQPQHF.